This T cell receptor (beta chain) comes out of a study of T cell clonotyping in hematopoietic cell transplantation. Generated by immunoSEQ multiplex PCR, the TCRdb table keeps only in-frame clones and is missing some. The repertoire has approximately 41,000 clones, approximately 95% of them found once; the top ten carry 0.75% to 1%. Germline V lookup: CDR1 MGHDK, CDR2 SYGVNS. The CDR3 runs 13 residues. Between the trimmed V and J ends, which lost 1 base and 8 bases, there was a span of 11 bases. Sequenced: peripheral blood mononuclear cells. This clonotype was sampled from a man between 25 and 39 years old in good health. Some clones in this sample may be carry-over from other donors' samples. The chain combines TRBV25-1 with TRBJ1-1, with a possible D match to TRBD1 (6 bases). The CDR3 region is CASSESGRGEAFF. The CDR3 DNA follows: TGTGCCAGCAGTGAATCGGGTAGGGGGGAAGCTTTCTTT.